A selection of T cell receptor beta chains follows, all from one sample in a study of T-cell reconstitution after alpha-beta-depleted transplantation in children. TCRdb processed the PCR reads anew with MiXCR; each CDR3 protein has one entry. Of fewer than 400,000 distinct CDR3 sequences in the sample, about a fifth were seen once. The sample here was PBMCs from the stem cell graft donor, taken from the stem cell graft. The receptors were sampled from a human donor who donated a stem cell graft to a child with acute myeloid leukemia. CDR3s include the opening cysteine and the closing phenylalanine or tryptophan. A D gene is named only where the DNA matches it firmly. Clone sizes are given selectively: once, few, many, or a class where the clone is expanded.

>TRBJ2-1|TRBV29-1|many|TRBD2
TGCAGCGCCACAACTAGCGGGAGGGCAGACAATGAGCAGTTCTTC
CSATTSGRADNEQFF
>TRBJ2-3|TRBV20-1|many|-
TGCAGTGCTAGTGGTGGCGGGCACACAGATACGCAGTATTTT
CSASGGGHTDTQYF
>TRBJ2-1|TRBV29-1|many|TRBD1
TGCAGCGTAGCGACAGGGCCCTACAATGAGCAGTTCTTC
CSVATGPYNEQFF
>TRBJ2-7|TRBV29-1|many|-
TGCAGCGTTAGTCTGTATTCCTCCTACGAGCAGTACTTC
CSVSLYSSYEQYF
>TRBJ2-5|TRBV27|few|-
TGTGCCAGCAGTTGGTCGGGGGCACCCTATCAGACCCAGTACTTC
CASSWSGAPYQTQYF
>TRBJ2-4|TRBV27|-|TRBD2
TGTGCCAGCACCACCGGGACTAGCGACATTCAGTACTTC
CASTTGTSDIQYF
>TRBJ2-1|TRBV30|-|TRBD2
TGTGCCTGGAGTGCGGGTCTAGCGGGAGTTGAGCAGTTCTTC
CAWSAGLAGVEQFF
>TRBJ2-7|TRBV4-3|-|-
TGCGCCAGCAGCCTCAACCGGGCCAAACCCTACGAGCAGTACTTC
CASSLNRAKPYEQYF
>TRBJ2-1|TRBV7-9|-|TRBD2
TGTGCCAGCAGCTCCGGGACTAGCAGTCGCAATGAGCAGTTCTTC
CASSSGTSSRNEQFF
>TRBJ2-3|TRBV4-2|-|TRBD1
TGTGCCAGCAGCCAAGACCCGAGGACAGGGAGGACAGATACGCAGTATTTT
CASSQDPRTGRTDTQYF
>TRBJ2-7|TRBV15|-|-
TGTGCCACCAGCAGAAATTACGACCGAACCTCCTACGAGCAGTACTTC
CATSRNYDRTSYEQYF
>TRBJ2-1|TRBV7-3|few|TRBD2
TGTGCCAGCAGTGGGGGTACTGGGCGGGAGAGCTCCGATGAGCAGTTCTTC
CASSGGTGRESSDEQFF
>TRBJ2-5|TRBV29-1|many|-
TGCAGCGCTGATAGGAGCGGACAAGAGACCCAGTACTTC
CSADRSGQETQYF
>TRBJ2-1|TRBV20-1|many|-
TGCAGTACCCGACCTGGAAGGTCTCTGTGGAATGAGCAGTTCTTC
CSTRPGRSLWNEQFF
>TRBJ1-5|TRBV12-3/TRBV12-4|few|-
TGTGCCAGCAGTTTAGCGGCGGGGATTGGACAGCCCCAGCATTTT
CASSLAAGIGQPQHF
>TRBJ2-1|TRBV27|many|TRBD2
TGTGCCAGCACGTACGGGACTACCCCCTACAATGAGCAGTTCTTC
CASTYGTTPYNEQFF
>TRBJ1-5|TRBV18|-|-
TGTGCCAGCTCACCACCCGACAGGCCGGAGCCCCAGCATTTT
CASSPPDRPEPQHF
>TRBJ2-1|TRBV29-1|many|-
TGCAGCGTCATGACAGTGAACTACAATGAGCAGTTCTTC
CSVMTVNYNEQFF
>TRBJ1-5|TRBV18|-|-
TGTGCCAGCTCACCGACAGAGAGAGTCAATCAGCCCCAGCATTTT
CASSPTERVNQPQHF
>TRBJ2-5|TRBV9|few|-
TGTGCCAGCAGCGTAGCGTCCAGGGCAGAGACCCAGTACTTC
CASSVASRAETQYF
>TRBJ1-1|TRBV5-1|few|-
TGCGCCAGCAGCTCGGGACGGATAGTTGAAGCTTTCTTT
CASSSGRIVEAFF
>TRBJ2-7|TRBV7-2|-|-
TGTGCCAGCAGCTACGACAGGTCCTCCTACGAGCAGTACTTC
CASSYDRSSYEQYF
>TRBJ1-2|TRBV28|-|TRBD1
TGTGCCAGCAGCCTCCCACAGGGGAAGACTAACTATGGCTACACCTTC
CASSLPQGKTNYGYTF